This T cell receptor beta chain appears in the sequencing data of a study of monozygotic twins with inflammatory bowel disease. Study conclusions and caveats: The study found lower TCRbeta diversity (inverse Simpson) in IBD patients than in healthy co-twins.

The CDR3 consists of 12 residues. Germline loops: CDR1 SGHRS, CDR2 YFSETQ. It was approximately 3,500 ng of total RNA that each TCR library used. TCRdb reprocessed the 5' RACE reads, with one entry per CDR3 protein and no DNA. This listing includes approximately 400,000 distinct CDR3 sequences. With respect to this clonotype: Its antigen is as yet unknown.

The TCR comes from a human donor with ulcerative colitis or Crohn's disease, or a healthy co-twin of an affected twin (not recorded which). The chain is built from TRBV5-1 and TRBJ1-2; TCRdb's D call, TRBD1, is unchecked because there is no DNA. Sequencing was performed on blood. The CDR3 sequence: CASSDGAGGYTF.